Given below is one TCR beta chain in context. Its target is unknown. The TCRbeta library was prepared with unique molecular identifiers. TCRdb recomputed calls from the PCR reads with MiXCR, one row per CDR3 protein. The data contain more than 400,000 distinct CDR3 sequences, 43% of them singletons. These data belong to a study of T-cell reconstitution after alpha-beta-depleted transplantation in children. Whole-study findings and limits: At one year after transplant, newly produced T cells mostly accounted for T-cell counts and diversity. Where some patients showed high TCRbeta diversity at day 60, it came from recipient T cells and thymic progenitors that had survived. It was reported that alpha-beta T cells came from several hundred expanded graft clones (about two months after transplant).

CDR1 ENHRY and CDR2 SYGVKD come from the germline V gene. The CDR3 is 16 residues long. V was pared by 6 bases and J by 3 bases, with 7 bases of the junction left unmatched. The chain uses TRBV10-3 and TRBJ2-2, with 10 bases identical to TRBD2. The receptor was isolated from a girl aged 2-10 years with aplastic anemia, due to receive a stem cell transplant. The source material was PBMCs, sampled before TCRalphabeta/CD19-depleted stem cell transplant. This CDR3 is CAISFLAGADTGELFF. Written as DNA, the CDR3 is TGTGCCATCAGCTTCCTAGCGGGAGCGGACACCGGGGAGCTGTTTTTT.